This T cell receptor (beta chain) was profiled in a study of blood T cell repertoires in COVID-19. The repertoire was sequenced with immunoSEQ multiplex PCR; TCRdb's copy has only in-frame clones and lacks some. In the table there are 100,000 to 120,000 clones, 81% of which are singletons. This CDR3 comprises 15 residues. Germline V lookup: CDR1 SGHRS, CDR2 YFSETQ. Losses at the gene ends were 7 bases for V and 5 bases for J; bases not matched to a gene: 11. The sample comprised peripheral blood. The V call is TRBV5-1, the J call TRBJ2-2; 7 nucleotides match TRBD1. This TCR derives from a man aged 45-60 years with acute or convalescent COVID-19. CDR3 loop: CASAETGLRTGELFF. The CDR3 region has the DNA TGCGCCAGCGCCGAGACAGGGTTACGGACCGGGGAGCTGTTTTTT.